These T cell receptor beta chains were read from a single sample in a study of T-cell reconstitution after alpha-beta-depleted transplantation in children. From the PCR reads, TCRdb called clonotypes with MiXCR, one entry per CDR3 protein. This table holds 250,000 to 350,000 distinct CDR3 sequences, around 9.6% found once. Sample: PBMCs from the stem cell graft donor, taken from the stem cell graft. The receptors shown here come from a human donor who donated a stem cell graft to a child with SCID. Each CDR3 is given with its conserved first and last residue. Each record gives: J gene, D gene, V gene, clone size, CDR3 protein, CDR3 DNA. The D gene is left open where the match is weak. Not every row has a clone size; where given, it reads once, few, many or a size class.

j_gene: TRBJ2-7
d_gene: TRBD2
v_gene: TRBV20-1
abundance: NA
CDR3aa: CSAPPEAGASYEQYF
CDR3nt: TGCAGTGCTCCGCCTGAAGCGGGGGCGTCCTACGAGCAGTACTTC

j_gene: TRBJ2-1
d_gene: TRBD1
v_gene: TRBV10-3
abundance: NA
CDR3aa: CALGDSNEQFF
CDR3nt: TGTGCCCTCGGGGACAGCAATGAGCAGTTCTTC

j_gene: TRBJ1-4
d_gene: NA
v_gene: TRBV12-3/TRBV12-4
abundance: few
CDR3aa: CASRLLRDREKLFF
CDR3nt: TGTGCCAGCAGGTTACTCAGGGACCGAGAAAAACTGTTTTTT

j_gene: TRBJ2-3
d_gene: TRBD2
v_gene: TRBV5-1
abundance: few
CDR3aa: CASSEAGGGSTDTQYF
CDR3nt: TGCGCCAGCAGCGAGGCTGGGGGGGGAAGCACAGATACGCAGTATTTT

j_gene: TRBJ2-3
d_gene: NA
v_gene: TRBV20-1
abundance: NA
CDR3aa: CSANQGRGQDTQYF
CDR3nt: TGCAGTGCTAACCAGGGGAGGGGACAGGATACGCAGTATTTT

j_gene: TRBJ1-1
d_gene: TRBD1
v_gene: TRBV20-1
abundance: many
CDR3aa: CSGPGQRPQF
CDR3nt: TGCAGCGGACCGGGACAGCGACCCCAGTTT

j_gene: TRBJ2-7
d_gene: TRBD2
v_gene: TRBV7-9
abundance: few
CDR3aa: CASSTSGGRYEQYF
CDR3nt: TGTGCCAGCAGCACCAGCGGGGGAAGGTACGAGCAGTACTTC

j_gene: TRBJ2-5
d_gene: NA
v_gene: TRBV12-3/TRBV12-4
abundance: many
CDR3aa: CASSLRLQETQYF
CDR3nt: TGTGCCAGCAGCTTAAGACTTCAAGAGACCCAGTACTTC

j_gene: TRBJ2-7
d_gene: NA
v_gene: TRBV7-9
abundance: NA
CDR3aa: CASSSLASYEQYF
CDR3nt: TGTGCCAGCAGCTCCCTGGCCTCCTACGAGCAGTACTTC

j_gene: TRBJ2-1
d_gene: NA
v_gene: TRBV12-3/TRBV12-4
abundance: few
CDR3aa: CASSHGQKNYNEQFF
CDR3nt: TGTGCCAGCAGTCATGGACAGAAGAACTACAATGAGCAGTTCTTC

j_gene: TRBJ1-5
d_gene: TRBD1
v_gene: TRBV6-1
abundance: NA
CDR3aa: CASRRQGQSNQPQHF
CDR3nt: TGTGCCAGCAGACGACAGGGACAGAGCAATCAGCCCCAGCATTTT

j_gene: TRBJ2-1
d_gene: TRBD2
v_gene: TRBV5-1
abundance: few
CDR3aa: CASSSRTSGIPLELYEQFF
CDR3nt: TGCGCCAGCAGCTCCAGGACTAGCGGGATCCCTCTTGAATTGTATGAGCAGTTCTTC

j_gene: TRBJ2-2
d_gene: NA
v_gene: TRBV23-1
abundance: few
CDR3aa: CASSHPGHHPGSCFF
CDR3nt: NA

j_gene: TRBJ1-6
d_gene: NA
v_gene: TRBV14
abundance: few
CDR3aa: CASSQGRGAHSPLHF
CDR3nt: TGTGCCAGCAGCCAGGGGAGGGGGGCGCATTCACCCCTCCACTTT

j_gene: TRBJ2-7
d_gene: NA
v_gene: TRBV5-5
abundance: few
CDR3aa: CASSLGPSSSYEQYF
CDR3nt: TGTGCCAGCAGCTTGGGGCCGTCAAGCTCCTACGAGCAGTACTTC

j_gene: TRBJ2-7
d_gene: NA
v_gene: TRBV6-2/TRBV6-3
abundance: many
CDR3aa: CASSYSGREAEYF
CDR3nt: TGTGCCAGCAGTTACTCTGGCAGGGAGGCGGAGTACTTC

j_gene: TRBJ2-7
d_gene: TRBD1
v_gene: TRBV4-1
abundance: NA
CDR3aa: CASSQGGTAYFYEQYF
CDR3nt: TGCGCCAGCAGCCAAGGAGGGACAGCATACTTTTACGAGCAGTACTTC

j_gene: TRBJ1-2
d_gene: NA
v_gene: TRBV20-1
abundance: many
CDR3aa: CSASKANYGYTF
CDR3nt: TGCAGTGCTAGCAAGGCAAACTATGGCTACACCTTC

j_gene: TRBJ1-1
d_gene: NA
v_gene: TRBV12-3/TRBV12-4
abundance: few
CDR3aa: CASSSRAAGTEAFF
CDR3nt: TGTGCCAGCAGTTCCAGGGCCGCGGGCACTGAAGCTTTCTTT

j_gene: TRBJ2-2
d_gene: TRBD1
v_gene: TRBV20-1
abundance: many
CDR3aa: CSARGPTGELFF
CDR3nt: TGCAGTGCAAGGGGGCCCACCGGGGAGCTGTTTTTT

j_gene: TRBJ2-1
d_gene: NA
v_gene: TRBV7-6
abundance: NA
CDR3aa: CASSRQGAGYNEQFF
CDR3nt: TGTGCCAGCAGCCGACAGGGAGCGGGGTACAATGAGCAGTTCTTC

j_gene: TRBJ1-1
d_gene: NA
v_gene: TRBV7-9
abundance: few
CDR3aa: CASERQVPNTEAFF
CDR3nt: TGTGCCAGCGAGAGACAGGTCCCGAACACTGAAGCTTTCTTT

j_gene: TRBJ1-5
d_gene: TRBD1
v_gene: TRBV12-3/TRBV12-4
abundance: NA
CDR3aa: CASSRDRETNQPQHF
CDR3nt: TGTGCCAGCAGCCGGGACAGGGAAACCAATCAGCCCCAGCATTTT

j_gene: TRBJ2-5
d_gene: TRBD2
v_gene: TRBV6-5
abundance: NA
CDR3aa: CASSYWTSGEETQYF
CDR3nt: TGTGCCAGCAGTTACTGGACTAGCGGAGAAGAGACCCAGTACTTC

j_gene: TRBJ2-7
d_gene: TRBD2
v_gene: TRBV20-1
abundance: NA
CDR3aa: CSARGALAGGPNEQYF
CDR3nt: TGCAGTGCTAGAGGAGCTCTAGCGGGGGGGCCCAACGAGCAGTACTTC

j_gene: TRBJ2-2
d_gene: TRBD1
v_gene: TRBV4-1
abundance: many
CDR3aa: CASSQGQGNTGELFF
CDR3nt: TGCGCCAGCAGCCAAGGACAGGGAAACACCGGGGAGCTGTTTTTT

j_gene: TRBJ2-3
d_gene: TRBD2
v_gene: TRBV6-1
abundance: many
CDR3aa: CASSPSGGVKDTQYF
CDR3nt: TGTGCCAGCAGTCCTAGCGGGGGGGTTAAAGATACGCAGTATTTT

j_gene: TRBJ1-5
d_gene: NA
v_gene: TRBV7-9
abundance: few
CDR3aa: CASSLGGAGAQHF
CDR3nt: TGTGCCAGCAGCTTAGGGGGTGCCGGGGCCCAGCATTTT

j_gene: TRBJ1-1
d_gene: NA
v_gene: TRBV27
abundance: NA
CDR3aa: CASTGQLNTEAFF
CDR3nt: TGTGCCAGCACTGGACAGCTGAACACTGAAGCTTTCTTT

j_gene: TRBJ2-1
d_gene: NA
v_gene: TRBV6-1
abundance: many
CDR3aa: CASSEMVVEQFF
CDR3nt: TGTGCCAGCAGTGAAATGGTTGTAGAGCAGTTCTTC

j_gene: TRBJ2-2
d_gene: NA
v_gene: TRBV20-1
abundance: few
CDR3aa: CSARMVGVNTGELFF
CDR3nt: TGCAGTGCTAGAATGGTGGGGGTTAACACCGGGGAGCTGTTTTTT

j_gene: TRBJ2-5
d_gene: NA
v_gene: TRBV29-1
abundance: few
CDR3aa: CSVEASPPSQETQYF
CDR3nt: TGCAGCGTTGAAGCCTCCCCCCCAAGCCAAGAGACCCAGTACTTC

j_gene: TRBJ2-5
d_gene: TRBD2
v_gene: TRBV5-8
abundance: few
CDR3aa: CASSARGGVQETQYF
CDR3nt: TGTGCCAGCAGCGCGCGGGGGGGCGTCCAAGAGACCCAGTACTTC

j_gene: TRBJ2-7
d_gene: NA
v_gene: TRBV5-1
abundance: NA
CDR3aa: CASSLAGVSSSYYEQYF
CDR3nt: TGCGCCAGCAGCTTGGCAGGGGTCAGTTCGTCTTACTACGAGCAGTACTTC

j_gene: TRBJ2-5
d_gene: TRBD1
v_gene: TRBV5-1
abundance: NA
CDR3aa: CASSETGGWETQYF
CDR3nt: TGCGCCAGCAGCGAAACAGGGGGCTGGGAGACCCAGTACTTC

j_gene: TRBJ1-2
d_gene: TRBD1
v_gene: TRBV6-1
abundance: many
CDR3aa: CASSPQGAGGGYTF
CDR3nt: TGTGCCAGCAGTCCACAGGGGGCAGGAGGGGGCTACACCTTC

j_gene: TRBJ2-2
d_gene: NA
v_gene: TRBV12-3/TRBV12-4
abundance: many
CDR3aa: CASGPGGGTGELFF
CDR3nt: TGTGCCAGCGGCCCAGGGGGAGGCACCGGGGAGCTGTTTTTT

j_gene: TRBJ2-5
d_gene: NA
v_gene: TRBV12-3/TRBV12-4
abundance: NA
CDR3aa: CASSFSGRQETQYF
CDR3nt: TGTGCCAGCAGTTTCTCGGGACGGCAAGAGACCCAGTACTTC

j_gene: TRBJ1-1
d_gene: TRBD1
v_gene: TRBV10-3
abundance: few
CDR3aa: CAISDRGGTEAFF
CDR3nt: TGTGCCATCAGCGACAGGGGCGGCACTGAAGCTTTCTTT

j_gene: TRBJ2-2
d_gene: NA
v_gene: TRBV11-1
abundance: NA
CDR3aa: CASNKNTGELFF
CDR3nt: TGTGCCAGCAACAAGAACACCGGGGAGCTGTTTTTT

j_gene: TRBJ2-1
d_gene: TRBD2
v_gene: TRBV5-1
abundance: NA
CDR3aa: CASERSGGNNEQFF
CDR3nt: TGCGCCAGCGAACGGAGCGGGGGGAACAATGAGCAGTTCTTC

j_gene: TRBJ1-5
d_gene: NA
v_gene: TRBV6-6
abundance: few
CDR3aa: CASSYSVVRPQHF
CDR3nt: TGTGCCAGCAGTTACTCGGTTGTTCGCCCCCAGCATTTT

j_gene: TRBJ2-5
d_gene: NA
v_gene: TRBV12-5
abundance: few
CDR3aa: CASGTGSQGETQYF
CDR3nt: TGTGCTAGTGGCACAGGTTCACAGGGAGAGACCCAGTACTTC

j_gene: TRBJ2-7
d_gene: NA
v_gene: TRBV20-1
abundance: NA
CDR3aa: CSARHQKGESAGQYF
CDR3nt: TGCAGTGCTAGACATCAAAAGGGAGAATCGGCCGGGCAGTACTTC

j_gene: TRBJ2-3
d_gene: NA
v_gene: TRBV3-1
abundance: few
CDR3aa: CASTKQVPGTDTQYF
CDR3nt: TGTGCCTCCACCAAGCAGGTCCCTGGGACAGATACGCAGTATTTT

j_gene: TRBJ2-5
d_gene: TRBD2
v_gene: TRBV7-7
abundance: few
CDR3aa: CASSLRTSGFQETQYF
CDR3nt: TGTGCTAGCAGCCTTCGGACTAGCGGATTCCAAGAGACCCAGTACTTC

j_gene: TRBJ2-5
d_gene: NA
v_gene: TRBV3-1
abundance: few
CDR3aa: CASSQTNWTLYVRETQYF
CDR3nt: TGTGCCAGCAGCCAAACGAATTGGACCCTATATGTTAGGGAGACCCAGTACTTC

j_gene: TRBJ2-2
d_gene: NA
v_gene: TRBV2
abundance: NA
CDR3aa: CASSEANTGELFF
CDR3nt: TGTGCCAGCAGTGAAGCGAACACCGGGGAGCTGTTTTTT

j_gene: TRBJ1-6
d_gene: TRBD1
v_gene: TRBV12-3/TRBV12-4
abundance: few
CDR3aa: CASTRQGDNSPLHF
CDR3nt: TGTGCCAGCACCAGACAGGGGGATAATTCACCCCTCCACTTT

j_gene: TRBJ2-2
d_gene: TRBD2
v_gene: TRBV6-2/TRBV6-3
abundance: NA
CDR3aa: CASSYSGGGVGELFF
CDR3nt: TGTGCCAGCAGTTATAGCGGGGGGGGCGTCGGGGAGCTGTTTTTT

j_gene: TRBJ2-7
d_gene: NA
v_gene: TRBV12-3/TRBV12-4
abundance: NA
CDR3aa: CASSPRGPYEQYF
CDR3nt: TGTGCCAGCAGTCCCCGGGGGCCCTACGAGCAGTACTTC

j_gene: TRBJ1-4
d_gene: NA
v_gene: TRBV10-3
abundance: few
CDR3aa: CAIRSGGATNEKLFF
CDR3nt: TGTGCCATCAGATCGGGTGGGGCAACTAATGAAAAACTGTTTTTT

j_gene: TRBJ1-2
d_gene: NA
v_gene: TRBV3-1
abundance: many
CDR3aa: CASSQDKGWGNYGYTF
CDR3nt: TGTGCCAGCAGCCAAGATAAGGGATGGGGTAACTATGGCTACACCTTC